The present entry profiles one T cell receptor beta chain with its context. The sample is drawn from a study of chemoradiotherapy in HPV16-positive cancers. Profiled with immunoSEQ multiplex PCR; TCRdb holds only in-frame clones, not every one. The data hold several thousand clones, with about 83% observed a single time. Germline V gene sequence: CDR1 SGDLS, CDR2 YYNGEE. The CDR3 is made up of 13 amino acids. The germline V and J ends were trimmed by 7 bases and 4 bases, with 14 bases remaining between them. The clonotype comes from a human donor with HPV-associated anogenital cancer. The chain recombines TRBV9 with TRBJ1-2, with D possibly matching TRBD1 (5 bases). Sequences were derived from blood, sampled from a patient who underwent chemoradiotherapy. The CDR3 nucleotides read TGTGCCAGCGCCCCAGGGCTTGGCTATGGCTACACCTTC. It specifies CASAPGLGYGYTF. The variable domain in full, completed from reference TRBV9 and TRBJ1-2, reads DSGVTQTPKHLITATGQRVTLRCSPRSGDLSVYWYQQSLDQGLQFLIQYYNGEERAKGNILERFSAQQFPDLHSELNLSSLELGDSALYFCASAPGLGYGYTFGSGTRLTVV.